The 3 T cell receptor beta chains below were found in one sample sequenced in a study of CD8 T cells in ankylosing spondylitis. TCRdb itself ran the 5' RACE reads through MiXCR, one entry per CDR3 protein. The repertoire holds a few hundred thousand distinct CDR3 sequences, with less than 25% as singletons. The sample taken for sequencing was blood, either unsorted or a sorted T cell fraction (not recorded which). The receptor set was obtained from a female donor with ankylosing spondylitis or in good health (not recorded which).

With respect to this clonotype: A much larger clone sits a single nucleotide away, making a read error possible. The rearrangement joins TRBV20-1 to TRBJ2-1; D is uncertain. There are 12 residues in the CDR3. From germline, CDR1 is DFQATT and CDR2 SNEGSKA (reference sequence). In DNA, the CDR3 is TGCAGTGCTAGTAGGGCCTACAGTGAGCAGTTCTTC. It yields the protein CSASRAYSEQFF.

In its sample, this clonotype was seen many times. V and J are TRBV29-1 and TRBJ2-1; 9 nucleotides agree with TRBD2. The ends lost 6 bases at V and 0 bases at J; junction bases unmatched: 6. The CDR3 sequence is 15 residues long. CDR1 is SQVTM and CDR2 is ANQGSEA in the germline V gene. The CDR3 region has the DNA TGCAGCGTCAACCCTAGCGGGACCTCCTACAATGAGCAGTTCTTC. As protein: CSVNPSGTSYNEQFF.

The chain joins TRBV20-1 to TRBJ2-5; 8 nucleotides agree with TRBD2. CDR1 is DFQATT, CDR2 SNEGSKA, per germline (reference sequence). CDR3 size: 16 residues. Trimming took 3 bases from V and 1 from J; bases not matched to a gene: 10. The CDR3 loop is CSASSIRGRSQETQYF. In DNA form, the CDR3 reads TGCAGTGCTAGCTCGATTCGCGGGAGGTCCCAAGAGACCCAGTACTTC.